A selection of T cell receptor beta chains follows, all from one sample in a study of blood T cells in healthy people across ages. TCRdb itself ran the 5' RACE reads through MiXCR, one entry per CDR3 protein. The data contain hundreds of thousands of distinct CDR3 sequences, over 45% of them seen just once; the ten biggest clones take up approximately 23%. What was sequenced was blood. Source of these receptors: a young man in good health. The CDR3 runs from the conserved cysteine through the conserved F or W. The order of the fields is D gene, J gene, V gene, clone size, CDR3 DNA, CDR3 protein. The D gene is left open where the match is weak. Clone size is stated in some rows and not others, as once, few, many or a class when expanded.

D: .; J: TRBJ2-3; V: TRBV28; size: .; DNA: TGTGCCAGCAGCCCCTACCGACGGCCCACAGATACGCAGTATTTT; CDR3: CASSPYRRPTDTQYF
D: .; J: TRBJ1-1; V: TRBV5-1; size: few; DNA: TGCGCCAGCAGCTTGGTTTTAGGTTCCGCCTTCGAAGCTTTCTTT; CDR3: CASSLVLGSAFEAFF
D: TRBD2; J: TRBJ2-1; V: TRBV30; size: once; DNA: TGTGCCTGGAGTTTTGCGGGAGGGCGAGAGCAGTTCTTC; CDR3: CAWSFAGGREQFF
D: .; J: TRBJ2-5; V: TRBV6-2/TRBV6-3; size: .; DNA: TGTGCCAGCGGGACACAAGAAGAGACCCAGTACTTC; CDR3: CASGTQEETQYF
D: .; J: TRBJ2-1; V: TRBV25-1; size: once; DNA: TGTGCCAGCAGTGAATTTATGGCTAGTGAGCAGTTCTTC; CDR3: CASSEFMASEQFF
D: .; J: TRBJ2-4; V: TRBV7-9; size: .; DNA: TGTGCCAGCAGCTTACTTCAGGGCGGAAACGTTCAGTACTTC; CDR3: CASSLLQGGNVQYF
D: .; J: TRBJ2-2; V: TRBV9; size: .; DNA: TGTGCCAGCAGCGTCTCAAACACCGGGGAGCTGTTTTTT; CDR3: CASSVSNTGELFF
D: .; J: TRBJ2-7; V: TRBV20-1; size: many; DNA: TGCAGTGCTAGAGCCAACCAGGCCGTCGACGAGCAGTACTTC; CDR3: CSARANQAVDEQYF
D: .; J: TRBJ2-7; V: TRBV12-3/TRBV12-4; size: .; DNA: TGTGCCAGCCGCTCTGGGGGGGCGCGTGAGCAGTACTTC; CDR3: CASRSGGAREQYF
D: TRBD2; J: TRBJ2-7; V: TRBV7-2; size: few; DNA: TGTGCCAGCAGCAGTAGCGGGCCCAGCTCCTACGAGCAGTACTTC; CDR3: CASSSSGPSSYEQYF
D: TRBD1; J: TRBJ2-2; V: TRBV9; size: .; DNA: TGTGCCAGCAGCAACCAATTACAGGGGTCCGGGGAGCTGTTTTTT; CDR3: CASSNQLQGSGELFF
D: TRBD2; J: TRBJ2-2; V: TRBV29-1; size: once; DNA: TGCAGCGTTTCCCGGGGGGTAATCGGGGAGCTGTTTTTT; CDR3: CSVSRGVIGELFF
D: .; J: TRBJ2-4; V: TRBV9; size: .; DNA: TGTGCCAGCAGCGGGGACTCCAGGGGTTCCTTGGCCAAAAACATTCAGTACTTC; CDR3: CASSGDSRGSLAKNIQYF
D: TRBD2; J: TRBJ2-5; V: TRBV3-1; size: .; DNA: TGTGCCAGCAGCTGGGGGGGGGTGACACAAGAGACCCAGTACTTC; CDR3: CASSWGGVTQETQYF
D: .; J: TRBJ2-7; V: TRBV6-1; size: .; DNA: TGTGCCAGCAGTGAAGCCTTCTATACCTACGAGCAGTACTTC; CDR3: CASSEAFYTYEQYF
D: .; J: TRBJ2-3; V: TRBV7-2; size: .; DNA: TGTGCCAGCAGCCCAACCTGGGGCACAGATACGCAGTATTTT; CDR3: CASSPTWGTDTQYF
D: .; J: TRBJ2-3; V: TRBV7-9; size: few; DNA: TGTGCCAGCAGCCAAGCCGGAGGACGCACAGATACGCAGTATTTT; CDR3: CASSQAGGRTDTQYF
D: .; J: TRBJ1-2; V: TRBV15; size: .; DNA: TGTGCCACCAGCGTATACCGGGACGGATTCTATGGCTACACCTTC; CDR3: CATSVYRDGFYGYTF
D: TRBD1; J: TRBJ1-2; V: TRBV7-9; size: few; DNA: TGTGCCAGCAGCCTCGGGACAGGGGATGGCTACACCTTC; CDR3: CASSLGTGDGYTF
D: .; J: TRBJ1-2; V: TRBV2; size: .; DNA: TGTGCCAGCAGTGAACAGGGCTTTGGCTACACCTTC; CDR3: CASSEQGFGYTF
D: .; J: TRBJ2-1; V: TRBV25-1; size: few; DNA: TGTGCCAGCAGTGAACCGGGACTTGGGTACAATGAGCAGTTCTTC; CDR3: CASSEPGLGYNEQFF
D: .; J: TRBJ2-2; V: TRBV7-2; size: .; DNA: TGTGCCAGCAGAAGTCGTAGCGGAGAAACCGGGGAGCTGTTTTTT; CDR3: CASRSRSGETGELFF
D: .; J: TRBJ2-5; V: TRBV28; size: .; DNA: TGTGCCAGCAGTCCCACAGAGGGAAGGGGTTACAATGAGCAGTACTTC; CDR3: CASSPTEGRGYNEQYF
D: TRBD2; J: TRBJ2-3; V: TRBV5-8; size: .; DNA: TGTGCCAGCAACCAATTGGGGGGGTTAACAGATACGCAGTATTTT; CDR3: CASNQLGGLTDTQYF
D: .; J: TRBJ1-1; V: TRBV29-1; size: .; DNA: TGCAGCGCCTCGGGCAGGCAGAACACTGAAGCTTTCTTT; CDR3: CSASGRQNTEAFF
D: .; J: TRBJ1-2; V: TRBV6-5; size: .; DNA: TGTGCCAGCAGCGGGCAATTCTCTAACTATGGCTACACCTTC; CDR3: CASSGQFSNYGYTF
D: .; J: TRBJ1-1; V: TRBV6-5; size: .; DNA: TGTGCCAGCAGTTACTCGATTCTCGAGTTGAAAGCTTTCTTT; CDR3: CASSYSILELKAFF
D: .; J: TRBJ2-6; V: TRBV2; size: .; DNA: TGTGCCAGCAAAGGACAGCCCTCTGGGGCCAACGTCCTGACTTTC; CDR3: CASKGQPSGANVLTF
D: TRBD1; J: TRBJ2-1; V: TRBV7-9; size: .; DNA: TGTGCCAGCGGCACGCTACCGGGACAGGGGCGAACCCTTTACAATGAGCAGTTCTTC; CDR3: CASGTLPGQGRTLYNEQFF
D: .; J: TRBJ1-5; V: TRBV7-2; size: few; DNA: TGTGCCAGCAGCTTAGTGTCAGCTTTAAATCAGCCCCAGCATTTT; CDR3: CASSLVSALNQPQHF
D: .; J: TRBJ1-1; V: TRBV14; size: .; DNA: TGTGCCAGCAGCCCAAGACAGGACCGTGAAGCTTTCTTT; CDR3: CASSPRQDREAFF